Listed below are T cell receptor beta chains from one sample, sequenced in a study of radiotherapy plus CTLA-4 blockade in lung cancer. The method was immunoSEQ multiplex PCR; TCRdb's version includes in-frame clones alone and lacks a portion of them. The sample shows about 110,000 clones, more than 75% of them seen only once. This sample comprised peripheral blood, obtained from a patient treated with radiotherapy plus ipilimumab. These receptors came from a human donor with non-small cell lung cancer that progressed on radiotherapy plus ipilimumab. Some clones in this sample may be carry-over from other donors' samples. The conserved cysteine and the conserved F or W are not part of the CDR3 here. Each record gives: J gene, V gene, CDR3 protein.

j_call: TRBJ2-7
v_call: TRBV6-5
cdr3_aa: ASSRTGGSGQY

j_call: TRBJ2-6
v_call: TRBV27
cdr3_aa: ASSLQVYGANVLT

j_call: TRBJ2-1
v_call: TRBV11-1
cdr3_aa: ASSLAGGPYNEQF

j_call: TRBJ1-5
v_call: TRBV7-9
cdr3_aa: ASSVTGQDQPQH

j_call: TRBJ1-4
v_call: TRBV2
cdr3_aa: ASSVTGVGEKLF

j_call: TRBJ2-1
v_call: TRBV5-4
cdr3_aa: ASSLPLFITNEQF

j_call: TRBJ1-2
v_call: TRBV7-9
cdr3_aa: ASSLVGSYGYT

j_call: TRBJ2-2
v_call: TRBV7-9
cdr3_aa: ASSLGPRTGELF

j_call: TRBJ1-4
v_call: TRBV27
cdr3_aa: ASSYQTGGPSEKLF

j_call: TRBJ2-3
v_call: TRBV9
cdr3_aa: ASSVDRDTQY

j_call: TRBJ2-7
v_call: TRBV19
cdr3_aa: ASTKTAGGYEQY

j_call: TRBJ2-7
v_call: TRBV7-3
cdr3_aa: ASSLPGLALN

j_call: TRBJ2-1
v_call: TRBV11-3
cdr3_aa: ASSQLAGAYNEQF

j_call: TRBJ1-2
v_call: TRBV7-9
cdr3_aa: ATATGGAGYT

j_call: TRBJ2-1
v_call: TRBV6-5
cdr3_aa: ASSYSRNRGEF

j_call: TRBJ1-1
v_call: TRBV29-1
cdr3_aa: SVESPQGWECTEAF

j_call: TRBJ2-1
v_call: TRBV6-5
cdr3_aa: ASRQGQELYNEQF

j_call: TRBJ2-7
v_call: TRBV7-9
cdr3_aa: ASSLSTGEVEQY

j_call: TRBJ1-1
v_call: TRBV19
cdr3_aa: ASSIGQGYTEAF

j_call: TRBJ1-1
v_call: TRBV6-1
cdr3_aa: ASTQGENTEAF

j_call: TRBJ1-5
v_call: TRBV28
cdr3_aa: ASSLFTPAAPLWSNQPQH

j_call: TRBJ1-2
v_call: TRBV7-3
cdr3_aa: ASSLNSGGEIDGYT

j_call: TRBJ2-7
v_call: TRBV25-1
cdr3_aa: ASHPGGAGAYEQY

j_call: TRBJ2-1
v_call: TRBV5-3
cdr3_aa: ARSTRPRREQF

j_call: TRBJ2-3
v_call: TRBV6-5
cdr3_aa: ASRREHTDTQY

j_call: TRBJ2-5
v_call: TRBV5-1
cdr3_aa: ASSLFSGEETQY

j_call: TRBJ2-1
v_call: TRBV18
cdr3_aa: ASSPTSGGYNEQF

j_call: TRBJ1-1
v_call: TRBV10-3
cdr3_aa: AISDMGESEAF

j_call: TRBJ2-1
v_call: TRBV20-1
cdr3_aa: SARVKNEQF

j_call: TRBJ1-5
v_call: TRBV7-3
cdr3_aa: ASSPRANSNQPQH

j_call: TRBJ1-6
v_call: TRBV9
cdr3_aa: ASSVGQGRSYNSPLH

j_call: TRBJ2-1
v_call: TRBV5-1
cdr3_aa: ASSLRSGQTGNEQF

j_call: TRBJ2-1
v_call: TRBV11-2
cdr3_aa: ASSLTGRTYNEQF

j_call: TRBJ1-1
v_call: TRBV11-2
cdr3_aa: ASSLGPSGTEAF

j_call: TRBJ2-7
v_call: TRBV7-2
cdr3_aa: ASSTSYEQY

j_call: TRBJ1-2
v_call: TRBV10-1
cdr3_aa: ASSEMYGYT

j_call: TRBJ1-2
v_call: TRBV5-4
cdr3_aa: ASSLAPVDSGYT

j_call: TRBJ2-1
v_call: TRBV10-3
cdr3_aa: AIRTSGGNNEQF

j_call: TRBJ1-2
v_call: TRBV7-9
cdr3_aa: ASSRRDRGLGYT

j_call: TRBJ1-2
v_call: TRBV6-1
cdr3_aa: ASSGGHSSYGYT

j_call: TRBJ2-3
v_call: TRBV7-9
cdr3_aa: GGMSTDTQY

j_call: TRBJ2-7
v_call: TRBV5-5
cdr3_aa: ASSPLSGVYEQY

j_call: TRBJ1-1
v_call: TRBV15
cdr3_aa: ATSMGQLNTEAS

j_call: TRBJ2-5
v_call: TRBV7-2
cdr3_aa: ASSSFLTSGGAETQY

j_call: TRBJ1-1
v_call: TRBV6-5
cdr3_aa: ASSMRGYTEAF

j_call: TRBJ1-2
v_call: TRBV12-5
cdr3_aa: ASGPPRDSYYGYT

j_call: TRBJ2-7
v_call: TRBV28
cdr3_aa: ASSSVLYEQY

j_call: TRBJ2-7
v_call: TRBV28
cdr3_aa: ASSLSGDAHEQY

j_call: TRBJ1-3
v_call: TRBV4-2
cdr3_aa: ASSQDEFTNTIY

j_call: TRBJ1-6
v_call: TRBV7-2
cdr3_aa: ASSFLGGTLNSPLH

j_call: TRBJ1-6
v_call: TRBV7-2
cdr3_aa: ASSLGSFSPLH

j_call: TRBJ1-1
v_call: TRBV18
cdr3_aa: ASSPFSADTEAF

j_call: TRBJ2-7
v_call: TRBV6-5
cdr3_aa: ASSGADFDEQY

j_call: TRBJ1-2
v_call: TRBV5-1
cdr3_aa: ASSLDWEAGTGGIGQGYT

j_call: TRBJ2-1
v_call: TRBV9
cdr3_aa: ASSPWEGGMGSYNEQF

j_call: TRBJ2-1
v_call: TRBV5-1
cdr3_aa: ASSRRWGNEQF

j_call: TRBJ1-1
v_call: TRBV18
cdr3_aa: ASSPPSRGEDTEAF

j_call: TRBJ1-1
v_call: TRBV7-9
cdr3_aa: ASGGTGGHYTEAF

j_call: TRBJ2-3
v_call: TRBV6-5
cdr3_aa: ASSYGGTIDTQY

j_call: TRBJ1-1
v_call: TRBV5-1
cdr3_aa: ASSPQGPLHTEAF